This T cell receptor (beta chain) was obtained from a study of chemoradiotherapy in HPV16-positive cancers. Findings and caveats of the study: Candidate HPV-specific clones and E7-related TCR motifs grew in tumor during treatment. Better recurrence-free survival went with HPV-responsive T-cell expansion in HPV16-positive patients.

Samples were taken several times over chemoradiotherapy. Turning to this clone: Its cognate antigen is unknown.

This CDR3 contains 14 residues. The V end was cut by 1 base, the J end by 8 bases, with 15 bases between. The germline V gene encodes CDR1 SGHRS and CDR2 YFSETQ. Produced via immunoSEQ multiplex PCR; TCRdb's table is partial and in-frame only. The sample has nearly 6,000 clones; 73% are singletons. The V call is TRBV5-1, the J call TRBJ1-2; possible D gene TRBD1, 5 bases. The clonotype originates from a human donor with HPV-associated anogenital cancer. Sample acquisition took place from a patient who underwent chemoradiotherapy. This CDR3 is CASSLSGGLEGYTF. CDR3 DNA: TGCGCCAGCAGCTTGAGCGGGGGACTCGAGGGCTACACCTTC.